Here is one T cell receptor (beta chain) with its context. This entry comes from a study of T-cell reconstitution after alpha-beta-depleted transplantation in children. Unique molecular identifiers were incorporated during preparation of the TCRbeta library. TCRdb re-derived calls from the PCR reads in MiXCR, one entry per CDR3 protein. The table lists around 400,000 distinct CDR3 sequences, about 20% of them singletons. This TCR came from a human donor who donated a stem cell graft to a child with acute myeloid leukemia. Sequences were derived from PBMCs from the stem cell graft donor, sampled from the stem cell graft.

The CDR3 bases are TGTGCCAGCAGGGGGGGGGCGGCGAGCTCCTACAATGAGCAGTTCTTC. This encodes CASRGGAASSYNEQFF. The chain uses TRBV28 and TRBJ2-1; D may be TRBD2 (7 bases). V shed 6 bases and J shed 0 bases, with 15 bases lying between them. Germline V gene sequence: CDR1 MDHEN, CDR2 SYDVKM. The CDR3 has 16 residues.